The 11 T cell receptor beta chains given below trace back to one sample, sequenced in a study of cytomegalovirus exposure and HLA in healthy donors. This table comes from immunoSEQ multiplex PCR, and its TCRdb copy is limited to in-frame clones, with some not included. The sample holds 250,000 to 300,000 clones, 90% seen once. What was sequenced was PBMCs. The receptors were gathered from a woman aged 18 to 35 in good health and CMV-seronegative.

The chain combines TRBV19 with TRBJ1-5; D remains ambiguous. Trimming took off 3 bases at V and 5 bases at J, with 17 bases between the two ends. This CDR3 is built from 16 residues. Germline V CDR1 and CDR2: LNHDA, SQIVND (reference sequence). The CDR3 here is CASSMMGGRKDQPQHF. The CDR3 nucleotides are TGTGCCAGTAGTATGATGGGAGGGCGGAAGGATCAGCCCCAGCATTTT. Using reference TRBV19 and TRBJ1-5 for the parts outside the CDR3, the full variable domain is DGGITQSPKYLFRKEGQNVTLSCEQNLNHDAMYWYRQDPGQGLRLIYYSQIVNDFQKGDIAEGYSVSREKKESFPLTVTSAQKNPTAFYLCASSMMGGRKDQPQHFGDGTRLSIL.

This clone is a singleton in its sample. This rearrangement joins TRBV5-1 to TRBJ1-1; D unclear. Trimming took 4 bases from V and 1 from J, leaving 8 bases between them. CDR1 and CDR2 (germline): SGHRS, YFSETQ. The CDR3 sequence is 13 residues long. CDR3 in amino acids: CASSPRENTEAFF. The DNA of the CDR3 is TGCGCCAGCAGCCCCCGGGAGAACACTGAAGCTTTCTTT. The entire variable domain, with the rest obtained from reference TRBV5-1 and TRBJ1-1, is as follows: KAGVTQTPRYLIKTRGQQVTLSCSPISGHRSVSWYQQTPGQGLQFLFEYFSETQRNKGNFPGRFSGRQFSNSRSEMNVSTLELGDSALYLCASSPRENTEAFFGQGTRLTVV.

This clone was counted once. The chain uses TRBV6-5 and TRBJ1-4, with D possibly being TRBD1 (5 bases). Germline CDR1 reads MNHEY; CDR2 reads SVGAGI. V lost 2 bases to trimming and J lost 5 bases, with 9 bases between them. CDR3 length: 14 residues. CDR3 sequence reads: CASSYVTGNEKLFF. The CDR3 nucleotides are TGTGCCAGCAGTTACGTCACAGGCAATGAAAAACTGTTTTTT.

This clone was detected once. The chain employs TRBV27 and TRBJ2-1; 7 nucleotides line up with TRBD1. J gave up 8 bases and V 3 bases, and 19 bases lay outside the gene matches. This CDR3 comprises 18 residues. Germline V CDR1 and CDR2: MNHEY, SMNVEV (reference sequence). CDR3 sequence reads: CASSFDPTEGQITHEQFF. In DNA form, the CDR3 reads TGTGCCAGCAGTTTTGACCCTACCGAGGGACAGATTACCCATGAGCAGTTCTTC.

The genes are TRBV5-1 and TRBJ2-1; 9 bases agree with TRBD2. The V gene's germline CDR1 is SGHRS and CDR2 YFSETQ. The junction had 13 bases not matched to a gene; V was cut back by 3 bases and J by 0 bases. The CDR3 runs to 19 residues. The CDR3 is CASSSPGSGGRSSYNEQFF. CDR3 DNA sequence: TGCGCCAGCAGCTCCCCAGGGAGCGGGGGGCGGAGCTCCTACAATGAGCAGTTCTTC.

The chain links TRBV27 to TRBJ1-3; D may be TRBD1 (6 bases). Germline V gene data show CDR1 as MNHEY and CDR2 as SMNVEV (reference sequence). V shed 5 bases and J shed 0 bases, with 20 bases lying between them. The CDR3 covers 18 residues. This chain's CDR3 is CASSPLWVGANSGNTIYF. In nucleotides, the CDR3 is TGTGCCAGCAGTCCCCTCTGGGTGGGGGCAAACTCTGGAAACACCATATATTTT.

The chain links TRBV27 to TRBJ1-1; TRBD1 matches at 7 bases. V gave up 5 bases and J gave up 6 bases; unmatched junction bases: 3. Germline-derived CDR1 and CDR2 are MNHEY and SMNVEV (reference sequence). The CDR3 runs 12 residues. As DNA, the CDR3 is TGTGCCAGCAGTCGCGGGACAGCTGAAGCTTTCTTT. Protein: CASSRGTAEAFF.

The chain uses TRBV6-6 and TRBJ2-3; D gene uncertain. V gave up 5 bases and J gave up 0 bases, with 3 bases separating them. CDR1 and CDR2 (germline): MNHNY, SVGAGI (reference sequence). There are 12 residues in the CDR3. CDR3 region: CASSPSTDTQYF. CDR3 DNA: TGTGCCAGCAGTCCGAGCACAGATACGCAGTATTTT.

V and J are TRBV6-1 and TRBJ2-1; TRBD2 matches 8 bases. The ends lost 7 bases at V and 10 bases at J; junction bases unmatched: 12. Per germline, CDR1 MNHNS and CDR2 SASEGT. The CDR3 is made up of 14 amino acids. The CDR3 spells CASTFPGGAFEQFF. CDR3 in DNA: TGTGCCAGCACCTTTCCCGGGGGGGCGTTCGAGCAGTTCTTC.

As DNA, the CDR3 is TGTGCCAGCAGCGGATCCGGGACAGGGGTCGAGCAGTACGTC. Translation: CASSGSGTGVEQYV. The chain is built from TRBV5-5 and TRBJ2-7, with 10 bases aligning to TRBD1. The CDR3 is 14 residues long. The V segment lost 4 bases and the J segment 6 bases; nucleotides outside the gene matches: 7. CDR1 and CDR2 (germline): SGHKS, YYEKEE (reference sequence).

The gene calls are TRBV2 and TRBJ2-3; 7 bases match TRBD1. Germline-derived CDR1 and CDR2 are SNHLY and FYNNEI. There are 16 residues in the CDR3. After removal of 5 bases from V and 3 bases from J, the junction contained 11 bases not matched to a gene. The CDR3 DNA reads TGTGCCAGCAGTTTAACAGAGGGGGCGCGGACAGATACGCAGTATTTT. Translated: CASSLTEGARTDTQYF.